The 10 T cell receptor beta chains in this list originate from one sample, sequenced in a study of lymphopenia after photon versus proton radiotherapy. Assay: immunoSEQ multiplex PCR; the TCRdb copy retains only in-frame clones and omits some. The table includes more than 70,000 clones, around 80% detected once. The sample consisted of peripheral blood, taken from a patient treated with proton-based radiotherapy. Receptors were obtained from a man between 60 and 70 years old with pancreatic cancer.

In this sample, this clone turned up once. V and J are TRBV5-1 and TRBJ2-7; 7 positions match TRBD2. Germline lookup yields CDR1 SGHRS and CDR2 YFSETQ. With V trimmed by 6 bases and J by 5 bases, 14 bases remained unmatched. This CDR3 has 15 residues. CDR3 amino acids: CASKAPEREGDEQYF. CDR3 in DNA: TGCGCCAGCAAGGCCCCCGAGCGGGAAGGGGACGAGCAGTACTTC.

J is TRBJ2-1 and V is TRBV27; 8 bases agree with TRBD1. The CDR3 has 15 residues. Trimming removed 5 bases from V and 0 bases from J; junction bases left unmatched: 3. Germline CDR1 is MNHEY and CDR2 is SMNVEV (reference sequence). The DNA for the CDR3 is TGTGCCAGCAGTCGACAGGGGATCTCCTACAATGAGCAGTTCTTC. It codes for CASSRQGISYNEQFF.

The V call is TRBV7-6, the J call TRBJ2-1, with D perhaps matching TRBD1 (6 bases). Germline V lookup: CDR1 SGHVS, CDR2 FNYEAQ. Trimming took 1 base from V and 6 from J, leaving 13 bases between them. This CDR3 contains 15 residues. The CDR3: CASSLEVLGGNEQFF. CDR3 DNA sequence: TGTGCCAGCAGCTTAGAAGTCCTAGGGGGCAATGAGCAGTTCTTC.

This chain joins TRBV28 and TRBJ2-1, with 9 bases that match TRBD2. Germline V gene sequence: CDR1 MDHEN, CDR2 SYDVKM. V was pared by 5 bases and J by 6 bases, with 11 bases of the junction left unmatched. The CDR3 totals 16 residues. The CDR3 reads CASSKPAGGRRNEQFF. The CDR3 bases are TGTGCCAGCAGTAAGCCAGCGGGAGGCCGGCGCAATGAGCAGTTCTTC.

The rearrangement links TRBV7-4 to TRBJ2-7; D is ambiguous. Germline CDR1 SGHVT, CDR2 SQSDAQ. CDR3 length: 11 amino acids. V was shortened by 7 bases and J by 5 bases, with 9 bases between the two germline ends. The CDR3 loop reads CASKKKDEQYF. For the CDR3, the DNA is TGTGCCAGCAAGAAAAAAGACGAGCAGTACTTC.

This clone was seen a handful of times. This sequence joins TRBV19 and TRBJ1-5; TRBD1 agrees at 8 bases. This CDR3 has 14 amino acids. The germline V gene has CDR1 LNHDA and CDR2 SQIVND (reference sequence). Trimming took 5 bases from V and 3 from J; bases not matched to a gene: 3. In DNA, the CDR3 is TGTGCCAGTAGTCAGACAGGGGCCAATCAGCCCCAGCATTTT. This sequence encodes CASSQTGANQPQHF.

The J gene is TRBJ1-4, the V gene TRBV6-5; TRBD1 is a possible D gene (5 bases). This CDR3 comprises 14 residues. V lost 2 bases and J lost 8, with 12 bases in between. Looked up from germline, CDR1 is MNHEY and CDR2 is SVGAGI. The CDR3 sequence is CASSYATAQEKLFF. The CDR3 DNA reads as TGTGCCAGCAGTTACGCGACAGCCCAGGAAAAACTGTTTTTT.

J is TRBJ2-7 and V is TRBV19, with D tentatively TRBD2 (5 bases). The ends were cut back, 3 bases at V and 1 base at J, with 10 bases in the middle. Germline V CDR1 and CDR2: LNHDA, SQIVND (reference sequence). CDR3 size: 14 residues. CDR3 nucleotide sequence: TGTGCCAGTAGTATGGGAGTCCAGTCCTACGAGCAGTACTTC. It yields the protein CASSMGVQSYEQYF.

The genes are TRBV28 and TRBJ2-3; D remains unclear. The V gene's germline CDR1 is MDHEN and CDR2 SYDVKM. V dropped 6 bases and J dropped 5 bases, with 12 bases sitting between them. The CDR3 consists of 13 residues. The CDR3 DNA is TGTGCCAGCAGAAGAGGCTTCGGAGATACGCAGTATTTT. Translated: CASRRGFGDTQYF.

For the CDR3, the DNA is TGTGCCAGCAGGTACCTAGGAAATCCTAATGAAAAACTGTTTTTT. Encoded protein: CASRYLGNPNEKLFF. This chain joins TRBV2 and TRBJ1-4; D remains ambiguous. CDR1 is SNHLY, CDR2 FYNNEI, per germline. This CDR3 comprises 15 residues. V lost 6 bases and J 3 bases, leaving 14 bases between the germline ends. Combining the CDR3 with reference TRBV2 and TRBJ1-4 gives the whole variable domain EPEVTQTPSHQVTQMGQEVILRCVPISNHLYFYWYRQILGQKVEFLVSFYNNEISEKSEIFDDQFSVERPDGSNFTLKIRSTKLEDSAMYFCASRYLGNPNEKLFFGSGTQLSVL.